The clone carrying this T cell receptor (beta chain) appeared a few times. V was pared by 1 base and J by 1 base, with 9 bases of the junction left unmatched. Germline lookup yields CDR1 LGHDT and CDR2 YNNKEL (reference sequence). The length of the CDR3 is 18 residues. The authors' processing: Estimates of nucleated cell counts were drawn from the amplification of reference gene primers. The method was immunoSEQ multiplex PCR; TCRdb's version includes in-frame clones alone and lacks a portion of them. That table is the source of V, J and clone size, and D and trimming were worked out from the DNA. The sample lists some 250,000 clones, over 70% seen once, with approximately 5.4% in the top ten. This entry comes from a study of blood T cell repertoires in COVID-19. Study background: Material from acute and convalescent COVID-19 was sourced from the United States, Italy and Spain. In each case, the material was cDNA or gDNA derived from T cells, B-cell-depleted T cells, or PBMCs.

The sample comprised peripheral blood. This clonotype was sampled from a man aged 80 or over with acute or convalescent COVID-19. The gene calls are TRBV3-1 (or the pseudogene TRBV3-2) and TRBJ2-3; TRBD2 agrees at 9 bases. Here the CDR3 reads CASSQVTSGRIGTDTQYF. CDR3 bases: TGTGCCAGCAGCCAAGTTACTAGCGGGCGGATCGGCACAGATACGCAGTATTTT.